This T cell receptor (beta chain) was identified in a study of cytomegalovirus exposure and HLA in healthy donors. Findings and limits, study-wide: DRB1 had the most TCR associations and HLA-C the fewest, a later analysis found, with rates varying by HLA locus.

On this clone itself: Antigen: not known.

Primers included in the PCR were 60 Vbeta and 13 Jbeta primers. Using immunoSEQ multiplex PCR, the repertoire was profiled, and TCRdb retains in-frame clones only, with some absent. The top ten clones hold 7.5% to 9% of a sample with 100,000 to 140,000 clones, 73% of them seen once. The CDR3 spans 12 residues. Per the germline V gene, CDR1 is MNHEY and CDR2 is SMNVEV (reference sequence). V was shortened by 8 bases and J by 9 bases, with 14 bases between the two germline ends. The clonotype originates from a man aged 30 to 39 in good health and CMV-seronegative. The sequenced sample consisted of PBMCs. The chain combines TRBV27 with TRBJ2-1; TRBD2 might be the D (5 bases). As DNA, the CDR3 is TGTGCCAGCCGCCGGGGTGCAGGTGAGCAGTTCTTC. Protein sequence: CASRRGAGEQFF.